This entry concerns a single TCR beta chain. These data originate in a study of shared clonotypes between healthy human individuals. The CDR3 length is 14 residues. V shed 5 bases and J shed 0 bases, with 10 bases lying between them. CDR1 and CDR2 (germline): SGHAT, FQNNGV. Clones were sequenced by immunoSEQ multiplex PCR, and TCRdb holds only the in-frame ones, with some missing. The sample holds 450,000 to 500,000 clones; roughly 80% are singletons and the top ten take roughly 13%. Sequencing was carried out using PBMCs. This sequence was found in a woman aged 40 to 55 in good health. Some clones in this sample may be carry-over from other donors' samples. This sequence joins TRBV11-2 and TRBJ1-2; TRBD1 is a possible D gene (6 bases). The CDR3 loop reads CASSPGQSNYGYTF. In nucleotides, the CDR3 is TGTGCCAGCAGCCCCGGACAGTCTAACTATGGCTACACCTTC.